The rows below give T cell receptor beta chains drawn from one sample of a study of early T cells in non-severe SARS-CoV-2 infection. TCRdb independently ran MiXCR on the 5' RACE reads; one entry per CDR3 protein. There are more than 65,000 distinct CDR3 sequences in the sample; over 9% occur only once, and around 3.8% lies in the top ten. The sequenced sample was whole blood. These receptors were obtained from an adult who was a healthcare worker with PCR-confirmed SARS-CoV-2 infection or an uninfected control (not recorded which). Both conserved end residues are part of each CDR3. D genes are given only for firm matches. The size of a clone is reported for some rows only, either as once, few or many, or as a class for expanded clones.

>NA|TRBV4-1|TRBJ2-3|NA|15
TGCACCAGCGGGTCCCCCGGAAGAAGCACAGATACGCAGTATTTT
CTSGSPGRSTDTQYF
>few|TRBV20-1|TRBJ2-7|TRBD2|16
TGCAGTGCTAGAGATCGGGGGCCTAGCGGGAGGAGGGAGCAGTACTTC
CSARDRGPSGRREQYF
>many|TRBV29-1|TRBJ1-1|TRBD1|13
TGCAGCGTTGAGGGACAGGGTGAAACTGAAGCTTTCTTT
CSVEGQGETEAFF
>few|TRBV24-1|TRBJ1-1|NA|13
TGTGCCACCCGACCGGACAGATCCACTGAAGCTTTCTTT
CATRPDRSTEAFF
>NA|TRBV20-1|TRBJ2-1|TRBD2|17
TGCAGTGCTAGATTCACACCACGCGCTAGCGGGAGGAATGAGCAGTTCTTC
CSARFTPRASGRNEQFF
>NA|TRBV7-2|TRBJ2-3|TRBD2|16
TGTGCCAGCAGCTCCCTACTAGCGGGAGGGCCGAATACGCAGTATTTT
CASSSLLAGGPNTQYF
>many|TRBV6-1|TRBJ2-7|NA|12
TGTGCCAGCAGTCCTCTTAGAGACCCGCAGTACTTC
CASSPLRDPQYF
>many|TRBV20-1|TRBJ2-5|TRBD2|15
TGCAGTGCTAGAGACACTTCTAGCGGTGGGGAGACCCAGTACTTC
CSARDTSSGGETQYF
>NA|TRBV2|TRBJ2-7|NA|11
TGTGCCAGCAGTGAAGCGAGGGAGCAGTACTTC
CASSEAREQYF
>NA|TRBV20-1|TRBJ1-5|TRBD1|15
TGCAGTGCTAGTCCAGGCGGACAGGGAGGCCAGCCCCAGCATTTT
CSASPGGQGGQPQHF
>many|TRBV28|TRBJ2-5|TRBD1|15
TGTGCCAGCAGTCCCCCAGGGGGCGGAGGAGAGACCCAGTACTTC
CASSPPGGGGETQYF
>few|TRBV2|TRBJ2-5|TRBD1|14
TGTGCCAGCAGCCCACTTACAGGGGACGAGACCCAGTACTTC
CASSPLTGDETQYF
>many|TRBV9|TRBJ2-2|TRBD2|18
TGTGCCAGCAGCGTAAAACTAGCGGGAGCCATAAAGTCCGGGGAGCTGTTTTTT
CASSVKLAGAIKSGELFF
>many|TRBV28|TRBJ2-1|NA|15
TGTGCCAGCAGTTTTGGGGCAGGGCGGAGGAATGAGCAGTTCTTC
CASSFGAGRRNEQFF
>many|TRBV4-2|TRBJ1-1|NA|15
TGTGCCAGCAGCCAAGATGGGGGAAAACCCACTGAAGCTTTCTTT
CASSQDGGKPTEAFF
>many|TRBV27|TRBJ2-1|TRBD2|16
TGTGCCAGCCGATCCAAAGCGGGGAGGATTTACAATGAGCAGTTCTTC
CASRSKAGRIYNEQFF
>many|TRBV28|TRBJ2-7|TRBD2|18
TGTGCCAGCAGTTCCGGGACTAGCGGGCGTAGGTTGAACTACGAGCAGTACTTC
CASSSGTSGRRLNYEQYF
>NA|TRBV7-6|TRBJ2-5|TRBD2|15
TGTGCCAGCAGCTCCGCGGGAGGGCGCGGAGAGACCCAGTACTTC
CASSSAGGRGETQYF
>many|TRBV28|TRBJ1-1|NA|13
TGTGCCAGCAGTTTGGCTTTCATCACTGAAGCTTTCTTT
CASSLAFITEAFF
>NA|TRBV18|TRBJ2-3|TRBD2|15
TGTGCCAGCTCACCGGATAGCGGGAAAATGGATACGCAGTATTTT
CASSPDSGKMDTQYF
>many|TRBV12-3/TRBV12-4|TRBJ2-6|NA|16
TGTGCCAGCAGTCAAGACAGAGCCTCTGGGGCCAACGTCCTGACTTTC
CASSQDRASGANVLTF
>once|TRBV11-2|TRBJ1-3|NA|15
TGTGCCAGCAGCTTAGACCCCAGCTCTGGAAACACCATATATTTT
CASSLDPSSGNTIYF
>NA|TRBV7-8|TRBJ2-2|NA|14
TGTGCCAGCAGTTTTGACTTCTACACCGGGGAGCTGTTTTTT
CASSFDFYTGELFF
>few|TRBV10-3|TRBJ2-5|TRBD1|18
TGTGCCATCAGTGAGCCCCGAGGGACAGGGTTCACCCAAGAGACCCAGTACTTC
CAISEPRGTGFTQETQYF
>many|TRBV10-3|TRBJ1-1|NA|14
TGTGCCATCAGTGAGCGAAGTAGCTCCACTGAAGCTTTCTTT
CAISERSSSTEAFF
>NA|TRBV7-9|TRBJ2-4|TRBD1|15
TGTGCCAGCAGCTTGGAAGGGGGCGGCAAAAACATTCAGTACTTC
CASSLEGGGKNIQYF
>many|TRBV5-1|TRBJ2-1|NA|15
TGCGCCAGCAGCTTGCGATCGGATTTTTTCAATGAGCAGTTCTTC
CASSLRSDFFNEQFF
>many|TRBV3-1|TRBJ2-3|NA|17
TGTGCCAGCAGCCAAGATGGAGTCATGACTAGCACAGATACGCAGTATTTT
CASSQDGVMTSTDTQYF
>few|TRBV7-6|TRBJ2-7|NA|14
TGTGCCAGCAGCCCCATGGGGGGCACACACGAGCAGTACTTC
CASSPMGGTHEQYF
>many|TRBV7-3|TRBJ1-1|NA|13
TGTGCCAGCAGCTTACAGGCGAACACTGAAGCTTTCTTT
CASSLQANTEAFF
>many|TRBV28|TRBJ1-2|NA|14
TGTGCCAGCAGCACAGGCGTTGCTAACTATGGCTACACCTTC
CASSTGVANYGYTF
>NA|TRBV10-3|TRBJ2-5|NA|13
TGTGCCATCTCCGGGACTGGACAAGAGACCCAGTACTTC
CAISGTGQETQYF